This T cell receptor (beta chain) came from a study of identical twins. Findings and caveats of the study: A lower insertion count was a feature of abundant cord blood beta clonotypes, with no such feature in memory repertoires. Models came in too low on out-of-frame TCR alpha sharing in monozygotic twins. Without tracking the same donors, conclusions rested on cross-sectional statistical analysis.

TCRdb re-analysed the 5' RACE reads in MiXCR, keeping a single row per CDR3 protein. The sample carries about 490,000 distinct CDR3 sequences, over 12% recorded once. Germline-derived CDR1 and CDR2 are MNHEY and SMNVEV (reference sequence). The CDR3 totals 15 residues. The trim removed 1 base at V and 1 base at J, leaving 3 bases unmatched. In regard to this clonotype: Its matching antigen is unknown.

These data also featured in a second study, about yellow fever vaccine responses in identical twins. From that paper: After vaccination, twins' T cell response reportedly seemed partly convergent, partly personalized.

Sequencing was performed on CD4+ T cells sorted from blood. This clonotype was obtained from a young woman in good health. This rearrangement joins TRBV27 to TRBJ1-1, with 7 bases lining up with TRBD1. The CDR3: CASSLLGTANTEAFF. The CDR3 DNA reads TGTGCCAGCAGTTTATTGGGGACAGCGAACACTGAAGCTTTCTTT.